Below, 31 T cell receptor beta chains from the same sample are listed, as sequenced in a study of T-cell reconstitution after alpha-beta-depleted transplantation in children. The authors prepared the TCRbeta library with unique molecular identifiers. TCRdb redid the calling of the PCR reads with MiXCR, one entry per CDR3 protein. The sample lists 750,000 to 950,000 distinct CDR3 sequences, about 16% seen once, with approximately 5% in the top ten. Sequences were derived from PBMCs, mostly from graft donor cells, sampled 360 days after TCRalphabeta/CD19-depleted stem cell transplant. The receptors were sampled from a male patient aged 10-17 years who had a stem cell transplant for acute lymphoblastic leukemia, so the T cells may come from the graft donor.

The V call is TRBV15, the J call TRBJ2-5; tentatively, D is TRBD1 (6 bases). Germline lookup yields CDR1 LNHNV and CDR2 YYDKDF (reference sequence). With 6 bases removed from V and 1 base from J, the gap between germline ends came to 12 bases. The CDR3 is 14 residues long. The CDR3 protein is CATRDSFLQETQYF. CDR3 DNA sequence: TGTGCCACCAGGGACAGCTTCCTCCAAGAGACCCAGTACTTC.

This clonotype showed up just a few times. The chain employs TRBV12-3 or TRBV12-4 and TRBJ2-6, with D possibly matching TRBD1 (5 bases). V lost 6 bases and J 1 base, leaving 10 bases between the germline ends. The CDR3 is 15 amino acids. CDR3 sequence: CASSQTGSGANVLTF. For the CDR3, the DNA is TGTGCCAGCAGCCAAACAGGTTCTGGGGCCAACGTCCTGACTTTC.

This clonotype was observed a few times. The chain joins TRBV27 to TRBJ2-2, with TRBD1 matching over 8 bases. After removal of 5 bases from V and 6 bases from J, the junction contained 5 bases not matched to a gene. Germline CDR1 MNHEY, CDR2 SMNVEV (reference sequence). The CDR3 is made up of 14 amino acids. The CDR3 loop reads CASSTIRGPGELFF. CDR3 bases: TGTGCCAGCAGTACCATCAGGGGGCCCGGGGAGCTGTTTTTT.

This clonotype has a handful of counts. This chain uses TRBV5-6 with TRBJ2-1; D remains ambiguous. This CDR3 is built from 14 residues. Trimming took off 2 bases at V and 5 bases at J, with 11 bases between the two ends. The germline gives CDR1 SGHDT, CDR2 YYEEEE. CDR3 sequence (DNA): TGTGCCAGCAGCTTCCGGCGGACGCACAATGAGCAGTTCTTC. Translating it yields CASSFRRTHNEQFF.

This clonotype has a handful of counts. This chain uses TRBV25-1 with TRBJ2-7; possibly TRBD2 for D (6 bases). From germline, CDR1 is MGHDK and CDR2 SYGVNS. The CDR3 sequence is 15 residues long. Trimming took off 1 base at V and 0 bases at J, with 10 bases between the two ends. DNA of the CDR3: TGTGCCAGCAGTGAATCGGGGGAATCCTCCTACGAGCAGTACTTC. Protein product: CASSESGESSYEQYF.

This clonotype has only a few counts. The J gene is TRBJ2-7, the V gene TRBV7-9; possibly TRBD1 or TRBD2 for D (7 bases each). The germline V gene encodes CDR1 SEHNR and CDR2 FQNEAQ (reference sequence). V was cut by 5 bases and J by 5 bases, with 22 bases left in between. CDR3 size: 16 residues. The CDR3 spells CASSTAHHQGGNEQYF. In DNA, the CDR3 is TGTGCCAGCAGCACGGCCCACCACCAGGGGGGGAACGAGCAGTACTTC.

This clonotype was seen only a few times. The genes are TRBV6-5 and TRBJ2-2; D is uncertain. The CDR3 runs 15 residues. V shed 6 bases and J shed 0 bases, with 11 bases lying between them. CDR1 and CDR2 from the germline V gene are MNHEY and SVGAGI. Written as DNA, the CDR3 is TGTGCCAGCAGCTATGACCCTCCGAACACCGGGGAGCTGTTTTTT. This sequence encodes CASSYDPPNTGELFF.

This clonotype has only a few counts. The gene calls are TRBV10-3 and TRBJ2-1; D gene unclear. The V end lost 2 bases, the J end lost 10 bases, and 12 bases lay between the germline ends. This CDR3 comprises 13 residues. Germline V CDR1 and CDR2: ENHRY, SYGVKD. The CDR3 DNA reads TGTGCCATCAGTGAGCCGAATGGTGAGGAGCAGTTCTTC. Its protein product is CAISEPNGEEQFF.

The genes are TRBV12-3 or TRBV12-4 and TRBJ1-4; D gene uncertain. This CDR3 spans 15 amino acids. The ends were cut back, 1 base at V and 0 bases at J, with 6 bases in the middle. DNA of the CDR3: TGTGCCAGCAGTTTAGTAATCGCAACTAATGAAAAACTGTTTTTT. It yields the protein CASSLVIATNEKLFF.

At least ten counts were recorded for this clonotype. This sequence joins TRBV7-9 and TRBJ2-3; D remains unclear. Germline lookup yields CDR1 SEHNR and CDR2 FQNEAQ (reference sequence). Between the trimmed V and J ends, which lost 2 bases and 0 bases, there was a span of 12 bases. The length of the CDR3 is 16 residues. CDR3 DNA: TGTGCCAGCAGCTTATCACTCGACCCTAGCACAGATACGCAGTATTTT. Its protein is CASSLSLDPSTDTQYF.

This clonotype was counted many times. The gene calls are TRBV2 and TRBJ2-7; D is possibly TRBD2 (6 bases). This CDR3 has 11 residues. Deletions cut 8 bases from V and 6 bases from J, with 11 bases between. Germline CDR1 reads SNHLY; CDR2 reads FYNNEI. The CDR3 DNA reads TGTGCCAGCTCCGCGGGGACCGAGCAGTACTTC. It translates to CASSAGTEQYF.

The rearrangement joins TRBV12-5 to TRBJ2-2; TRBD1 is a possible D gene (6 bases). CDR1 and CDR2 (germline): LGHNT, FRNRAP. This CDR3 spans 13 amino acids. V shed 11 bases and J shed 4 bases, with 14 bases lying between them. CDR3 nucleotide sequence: TGTGCTTCACAACCAGGGGCCACCGGGGAGCTGTTTTTT. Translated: CASQPGATGELFF.

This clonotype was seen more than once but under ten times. For the CDR3, the DNA is TGTGCCACCAGTGACCAAGCGGGAGGGCCGGCAGATACGCAGTATTTT. Protein product: CATSDQAGGPADTQYF. The V and J genes are TRBV24-1 and TRBJ2-3, with 10 positions matching TRBD2. The CDR3 is 16 residues long. V trimming: 4 bases; J trimming: 4 bases; junction bases outside the gene matches: 7. Germline V gene data show CDR1 as KGHDR and CDR2 as SFDVKD.

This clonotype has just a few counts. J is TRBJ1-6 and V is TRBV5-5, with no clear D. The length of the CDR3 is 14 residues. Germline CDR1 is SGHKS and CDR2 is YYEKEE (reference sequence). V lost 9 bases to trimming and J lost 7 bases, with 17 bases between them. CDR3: CATPGVVVNSPLHF. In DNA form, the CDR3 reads TGTGCCACCCCAGGTGTAGTCGTGAATTCACCCCTCCACTTT.

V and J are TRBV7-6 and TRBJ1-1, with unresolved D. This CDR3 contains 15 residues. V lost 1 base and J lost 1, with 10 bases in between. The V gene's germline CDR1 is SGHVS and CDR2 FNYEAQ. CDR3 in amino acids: CASSLVSSGNTEAFF. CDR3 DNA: TGTGCCAGCAGCTTAGTTTCTTCTGGGAACACTGAAGCTTTCTTT.

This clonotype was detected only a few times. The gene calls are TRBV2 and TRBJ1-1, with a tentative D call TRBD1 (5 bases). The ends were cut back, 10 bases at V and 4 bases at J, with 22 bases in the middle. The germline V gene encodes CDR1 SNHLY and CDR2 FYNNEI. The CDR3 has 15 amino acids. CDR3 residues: CATLEDAGYSTEAFF. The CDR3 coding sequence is TGTGCCACCCTGGAAGATGCAGGGTATTCCACTGAAGCTTTCTTT.

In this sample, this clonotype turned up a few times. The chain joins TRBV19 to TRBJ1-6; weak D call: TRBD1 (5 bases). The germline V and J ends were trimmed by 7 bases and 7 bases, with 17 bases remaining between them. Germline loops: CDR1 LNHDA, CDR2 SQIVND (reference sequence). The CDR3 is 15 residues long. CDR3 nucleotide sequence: TGTGCCAGTACCCCGAGCCAGGGTCCGAATTCACCCCTCCACTTT. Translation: CASTPSQGPNSPLHF.

The CDR3 region is CASSFSRQGHYEQYF. The CDR3 DNA follows: TGCGCCAGCAGCTTTTCGAGGCAGGGTCACTACGAGCAGTACTTC. The rearrangement links TRBV5-1 to TRBJ2-7; maybe TRBD1 (5 bases). The V end lost 2 bases, the J end lost 3 bases, and 15 bases lay between the germline ends. Per germline, CDR1 SGHRS and CDR2 YFSETQ. The CDR3 is made up of 15 amino acids. Combining the CDR3 with reference TRBV5-1 and TRBJ2-7 gives the whole variable domain KAGVTQTPRYLIKTRGQQVTLSCSPISGHRSVSWYQQTPGQGLQFLFEYFSETQRNKGNFPGRFSGRQFSNSRSEMNVSTLELGDSALYLCASSFSRQGHYEQYFGPGTRLTVT.

As DNA, the CDR3 is TGCGCCAGCAGCTTGGTGGCGGCATCCATAACCGGGGAGCTGTTTTTT. Protein product: CASSLVAASITGELFF. This rearrangement joins TRBV5-1 to TRBJ2-2; D not resolved. V was cut by 0 bases and J by 5 bases, with 14 bases left in between. Germline values: CDR1 SGHRS, CDR2 YFSETQ. The CDR3 runs to 16 residues. The whole variable domain, remainder taken from reference TRBV5-1 and TRBJ2-2, is KAGVTQTPRYLIKTRGQQVTLSCSPISGHRSVSWYQQTPGQGLQFLFEYFSETQRNKGNFPGRFSGRQFSNSRSEMNVSTLELGDSALYLCASSLVAASITGELFFGEGSRLTVL.

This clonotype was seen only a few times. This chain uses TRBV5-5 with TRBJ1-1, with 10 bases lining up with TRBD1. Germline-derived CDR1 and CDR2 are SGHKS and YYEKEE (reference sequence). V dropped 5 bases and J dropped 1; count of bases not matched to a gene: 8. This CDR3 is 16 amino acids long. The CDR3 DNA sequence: TGTGCCAGCAGGGGACAGGGGTCGGCTAGGAACACTGAAGCTTTCTTT. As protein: CASRGQGSARNTEAFF. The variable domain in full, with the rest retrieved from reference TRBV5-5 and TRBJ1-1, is DAGVTQSPTHLIKTRGQQVTLRCSPISGHKSVSWYQQVLGQGPQFIFQYYEKEERGRGNFPDRFSARQFPNYSSELNVNALLLGDSALYLCASRGQGSARNTEAFFGQGTRLTVV.

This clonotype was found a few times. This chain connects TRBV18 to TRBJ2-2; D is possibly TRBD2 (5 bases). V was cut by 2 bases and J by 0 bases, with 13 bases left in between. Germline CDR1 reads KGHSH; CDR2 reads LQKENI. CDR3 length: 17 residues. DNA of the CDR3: TGTGCCAGCTCACCAAGGCCCGCGGGCTCGAACACCGGGGAGCTGTTTTTT. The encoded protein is CASSPRPAGSNTGELFF.

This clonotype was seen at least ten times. The CDR3 sequence: CATSDPAGSSVEQYF. The CDR3 region has the DNA TGTGCCACCAGTGACCCCGCGGGTAGCTCGGTGGAGCAGTACTTC. This sequence joins TRBV24-1 and TRBJ2-7, with a possible D match to TRBD2 (5 bases). CDR1 and CDR2 (germline): KGHDR, SFDVKD. V was trimmed by 4 bases and J by 7 bases, leaving 19 bases between them. CDR3 length: 15 residues.

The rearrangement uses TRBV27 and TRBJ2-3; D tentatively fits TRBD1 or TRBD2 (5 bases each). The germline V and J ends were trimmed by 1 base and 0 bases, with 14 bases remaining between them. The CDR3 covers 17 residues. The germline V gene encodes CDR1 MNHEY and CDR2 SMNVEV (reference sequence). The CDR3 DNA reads TGTGCCAGCAGTTTATACCCCGGGACGTCTAGCACAGATACGCAGTATTTT. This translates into CASSLYPGTSSTDTQYF.

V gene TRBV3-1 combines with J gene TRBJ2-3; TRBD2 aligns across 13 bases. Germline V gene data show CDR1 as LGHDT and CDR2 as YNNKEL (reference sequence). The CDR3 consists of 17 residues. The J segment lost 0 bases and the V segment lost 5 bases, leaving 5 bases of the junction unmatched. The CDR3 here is CASSDLGLAGSTDTQYF. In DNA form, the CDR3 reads TGTGCCAGCAGCGACTTGGGACTAGCGGGAAGCACAGATACGCAGTATTTT.

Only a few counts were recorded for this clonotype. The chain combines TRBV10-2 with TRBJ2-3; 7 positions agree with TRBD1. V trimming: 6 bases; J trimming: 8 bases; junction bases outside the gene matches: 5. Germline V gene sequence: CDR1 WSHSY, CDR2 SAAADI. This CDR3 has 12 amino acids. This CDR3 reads CASRDRAGTQYF. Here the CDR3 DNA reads TGCGCCAGCAGAGACAGGGCTGGTACGCAGTATTTT.

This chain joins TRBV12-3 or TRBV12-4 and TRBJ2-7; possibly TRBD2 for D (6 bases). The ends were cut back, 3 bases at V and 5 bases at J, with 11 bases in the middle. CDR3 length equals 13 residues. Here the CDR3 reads CASSLGEDDEQYF. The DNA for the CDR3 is TGTGCCAGCAGTTTGGGGGAGGATGACGAGCAGTACTTC.

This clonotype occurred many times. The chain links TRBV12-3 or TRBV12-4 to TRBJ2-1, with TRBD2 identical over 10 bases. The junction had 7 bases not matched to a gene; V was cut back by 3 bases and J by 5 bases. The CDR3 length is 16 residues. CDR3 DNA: TGTGCCAGCAGTTTGGGAGGACTAGCGGCCCACAATGAGCAGTTCTTC. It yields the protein CASSLGGLAAHNEQFF.

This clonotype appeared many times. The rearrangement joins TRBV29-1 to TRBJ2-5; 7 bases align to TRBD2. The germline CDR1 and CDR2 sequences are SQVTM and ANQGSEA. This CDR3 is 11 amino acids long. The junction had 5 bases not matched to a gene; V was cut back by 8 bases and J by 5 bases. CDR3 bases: TGCAGCCCGTGGCGGGGGGAGACCCAGTACTTC. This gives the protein CSPWRGETQYF.

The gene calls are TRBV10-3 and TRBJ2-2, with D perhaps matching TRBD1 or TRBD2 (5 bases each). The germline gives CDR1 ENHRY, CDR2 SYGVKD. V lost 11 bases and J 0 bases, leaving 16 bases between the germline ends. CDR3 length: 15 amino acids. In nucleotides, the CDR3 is TGTGCCCTTCGCAGGGAGTCGGCGAACACCGGGGAGCTGTTTTTT. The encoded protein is CALRRESANTGELFF.

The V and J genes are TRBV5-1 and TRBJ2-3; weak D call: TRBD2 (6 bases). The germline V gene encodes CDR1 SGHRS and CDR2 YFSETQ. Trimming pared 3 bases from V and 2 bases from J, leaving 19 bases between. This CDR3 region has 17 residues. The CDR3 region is CASSWAVGAGSTDTQYF. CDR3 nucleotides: TGCGCCAGCAGCTGGGCCGTTGGAGCGGGTTCCACAGATACGCAGTATTTT.

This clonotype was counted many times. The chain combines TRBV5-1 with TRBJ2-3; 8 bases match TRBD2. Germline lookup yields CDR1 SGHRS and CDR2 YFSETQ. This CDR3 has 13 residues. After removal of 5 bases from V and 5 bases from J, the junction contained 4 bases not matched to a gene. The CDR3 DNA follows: TGCGCCAGCAGGGGACTAGAGAAAGATACGCAGTATTTT. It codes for CASRGLEKDTQYF. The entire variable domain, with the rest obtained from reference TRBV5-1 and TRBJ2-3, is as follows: KAGVTQTPRYLIKTRGQQVTLSCSPISGHRSVSWYQQTPGQGLQFLFEYFSETQRNKGNFPGRFSGRQFSNSRSEMNVSTLELGDSALYLCASRGLEKDTQYFGPGTRLTVL.